This entry lists 24 T cell receptor beta chains sequenced from one sample in a study of response to subunit inactivated influenza vaccine. TCRdb analysed the RT-PCR reads with MiXCR anew, one entry per CDR3 protein. The sample has approximately 500,000 distinct CDR3 sequences; under 15% are singletons. The material sequenced was PBMCs from blood, taken roughly 6 weeks after vaccination. Receptors were obtained from a man in his fifties who received an inactivated influenza vaccine.

The CDR3 coding sequence is TGTGCCAGCAGCGCCAGACGTTGGTCCAATGAGCAGTTCTTC. Translation gives CASSARRWSNEQFF. The gene calls are TRBV7-2 and TRBJ2-1; D remains unclear. V lost 5 bases, J lost 6 bases, and 14 bases lay in between. The V gene's germline CDR1 is SGHTA and CDR2 FQGNSA. The CDR3 has 14 amino acids.

This clonotype has only a few counts. The chain employs TRBV6-5 and TRBJ1-4, with D hard to call. Germline CDR1 is MNHEY and CDR2 is SVGAGI. V lost 0 bases and J lost 10, with 15 bases in between. The CDR3 contains 15 residues. This chain's CDR3 is CASSYSISGGGKLFF. Here the CDR3 DNA reads TGTGCCAGCAGTTACTCGATTTCAGGCGGTGGAAAACTGTTTTTT.

V is TRBV6-2 or TRBV6-3 and J is TRBJ2-1; TRBD1 matches 10 bases. V dropped 6 bases and J dropped 8; count of bases not matched to a gene: 7. Looked up from germline, CDR1 is MNHEY and CDR2 is SVGEGT. This CDR3 is built from 14 residues. For the CDR3, the DNA is TGTGCCAGCAGAGGGACAGGGGTGGGGGATGAGCAGTTCTTC. It yields the protein CASRGTGVGDEQFF.

There are a few counts of this clonotype. This chain connects TRBV30 to TRBJ1-1, with a weak D call TRBD1 (5 bases). This CDR3 is built from 12 residues. CDR1 is GTSNPN, CDR2 SVGIG, per germline (reference sequence). Trimming pared 4 bases from V and 7 bases from J, leaving 13 bases between. CDR3 in amino acids: CAWTLGGVEAFF. The CDR3 region has the DNA TGTGCCTGGACCCTCGGAGGGGTTGAAGCTTTCTTT.

The chain employs TRBV12-3 or TRBV12-4 and TRBJ2-7, with D tentatively TRBD1 (5 bases). Trimming pared 5 bases from V and 0 bases from J, leaving 11 bases between. The CDR3 spans 14 residues. The CDR3: CASSTTGPSYEQYF. CDR3 nucleotide sequence: TGTGCCAGCAGTACTACAGGACCCTCCTACGAGCAGTACTTC.

This clonotype was seen more than once but under ten times. The rearrangement uses TRBV7-6 and TRBJ2-1; D is tentatively TRBD1 or TRBD2 (5 bases each). V gave up 5 bases and J gave up 0 bases, with 11 bases separating them. The CDR3 runs to 15 residues. Germline values: CDR1 SGHVS, CDR2 FNYEAQ. The CDR3 bases are TGTGCCAGCAGCACTAGGGGACCCTCCTACAATGAGCAGTTCTTC. It codes for CASSTRGPSYNEQFF.

The chain is built from TRBV10-3 and TRBJ2-2; D not certain. The V gene lost 0 bases and the J gene lost 5 bases, with 4 bases spanning the gap. This CDR3 comprises 13 residues. Germline V gene lookup returns CDR1 ENHRY and CDR2 SYGVKD. The chain's CDR3 is CAISESGTGELFF. The DNA for the CDR3 is TGTGCCATCAGTGAGTCCGGAACCGGGGAGCTGTTTTTT.

This clonotype was picked up a small number of times. This chain links TRBV10-3 with TRBJ2-5; 14 nucleotides match TRBD2. The CDR3 runs to 13 residues. In germline, CDR1 is ENHRY, CDR2 SYGVKD. Trimming at V came to 11 bases and at J to 4 bases, leaving 3 bases not matched to a gene. The CDR3 reads CAVGTSGGETQYF. The CDR3 region has the DNA TGTGCCGTAGGGACTAGCGGGGGAGAGACCCAGTACTTC.

This clonotype was recorded a few times. CDR3 in DNA: TGTGCCATCAGCGCGGAGGCGGTAAGCTATGGCTACACCTTC. The encoded protein is CAISAEAVSYGYTF. J is TRBJ1-2 and V is TRBV10-3; D not certain. This CDR3 comprises 14 residues. Germline loops: CDR1 ENHRY, CDR2 SYGVKD. The V end lost 6 bases, the J end lost 4 bases, and 15 bases lay between the germline ends.

This clonotype was found many times. The chain joins TRBV20-1 to TRBJ2-1; D possibly corresponds to TRBD2 (5 bases). The germline V gene has CDR1 DFQATT and CDR2 SNEGSKA (reference sequence). The CDR3 contains 13 residues. Trimming removed 3 bases from V and 5 bases from J, with 11 bases in between. The CDR3: CSARDLVHNEQFF. CDR3 in DNA: TGCAGTGCTAGGGACTTGGTCCACAATGAGCAGTTCTTC.

This clonotype turned up a few times. The chain is built from TRBV20-1 and TRBJ2-7; a possible D gene is TRBD1 (5 bases). In germline, CDR1 is DFQATT, CDR2 SNEGSKA (reference sequence). This CDR3 comprises 13 residues. With 3 bases removed from V and 2 bases from J, the gap between germline ends came to 11 bases. The CDR3 reads CSASMDTPYEQYF. CDR3 DNA sequence: TGCAGTGCTAGCATGGACACACCCTACGAGCAGTACTTC.

V is TRBV29-1 and J is TRBJ2-5, with TRBD1 matching 8 bases. The CDR3 spans 13 residues. Trimming removed 8 bases from V and 5 bases from J; junction bases left unmatched: 10. Germline values: CDR1 SQVTM, CDR2 ANQGSEA. Written as DNA, the CDR3 is TGCAGCATGCGGACAGGGTCGGGCGAGACCCAGTACTTC. The encoded protein is CSMRTGSGETQYF.

This clonotype was seen repeatedly, ten times or more. The chain uses TRBV20-1 and TRBJ2-1; TRBD2 matches 7 bases. Germline CDR1 DFQATT, CDR2 SNEGSKA (reference sequence). Germline trimming cut 0 bases from V and 9 bases from J; bases unmatched to any gene: 5. The CDR3 has 13 amino acids. CDR3 DNA: TGCAGTGCTAGAGAGGGGGGGAGGGGTGAGCAGTTCTTC. The encoded protein is CSAREGGRGEQFF.

This clonotype has only a few counts. The chain uses TRBV15 and TRBJ1-2; D is uncertain. Trimming stripped 1 base from V and 3 bases from J, with 12 bases between. The CDR3 length is 15 residues. Per germline, CDR1 LNHNV and CDR2 YYDKDF (reference sequence). CDR3 bases: TGTGCCACCAGCAGAGGCGGGGTCCAACACTATGGCTACACCTTC. Protein sequence: CATSRGGVQHYGYTF.

This clonotype was observed a handful of times. The chain combines TRBV7-2 with TRBJ2-5, with 7 bases fitting TRBD2. Looked up from germline, CDR1 is SGHTA and CDR2 is FQGNSA. The CDR3 length is 15 residues. The V segment lost 2 bases and the J segment 4 bases; nucleotides outside the gene matches: 7. The CDR3 DNA reads TGTGCCAGCAGCTTACGGCGGGAGCGGGCAGAGACCCAGTACTTC. Amino acids: CASSLRRERAETQYF. The complete variable domain, with remaining parts taken from reference TRBV7-2 and TRBJ2-5, reads GAGVSQSPSNKVTEKGKDVELRCDPISGHTALYWYRQSLGQGLEFLIYFQGNSAPDKSGLPSDRFSAERTGGSVSTLTIQRTQQEDSAVYLCASSLRRERAETQYFGPGTRLLVL.

This chain links TRBV6-2 or TRBV6-3 with TRBJ2-7, with 13 bases matching TRBD2. Germline CDR1 MNHEY, CDR2 SVGEGT. CDR3 length: 16 amino acids. V shed 6 bases, J shed 3 bases, and the junction held 8 bases outside the gene matches. For the CDR3, the DNA is TGTGCCAGCAGCGCCGGACTAGCGGGAGAACTCTACGAGCAGTACTTC. It yields the protein CASSAGLAGELYEQYF.

The V and J genes are TRBV29-1 and TRBJ2-3; 7 bases are a match to TRBD2. Germline lookup yields CDR1 SQVTM and CDR2 ANQGSEA. V lost 6 bases, J lost 3 bases, and 12 bases stayed unmatched. CDR3 size: 15 residues. This CDR3 reads CSVALGAGLTDTQYF. In nucleotides, the CDR3 is TGCAGCGTCGCCTTGGGAGCGGGATTAACAGATACGCAGTATTTT.

The sample holds a few counts of this clonotype. The chain employs TRBV12-3 or TRBV12-4 and TRBJ2-2; 10 nucleotides agree with TRBD2. With 6 bases clipped from V and 5 bases from J, the junction kept 6 bases outside the gene matches. This CDR3 is built from 15 residues. This CDR3 reads CASSTRLAGTGELFF. The DNA of the CDR3 is TGTGCCAGCAGCACCAGACTAGCGGGTACCGGGGAGCTGTTTTTT.

V is TRBV3-1 and J is TRBJ2-2; D is unclear. Trimming left V 5 bases short and J 2 bases short, with 12 bases between. CDR1 is LGHDT, CDR2 YNNKEL, per germline (reference sequence). CDR3 length: 15 residues. The CDR3 sequence is CASSGRSLNTGELFF. The CDR3, as DNA: TGTGCCAGCAGCGGGCGGTCCCTAAACACCGGGGAGCTGTTTTTT.

This clonotype appeared a few times. V and J are TRBV6-4 and TRBJ2-3; 8 nucleotides line up with TRBD2. V was clipped by 6 bases and J by 0 bases; unmatched bases: 14. Germline V gives CDR1 MRHNA, CDR2 SNTAGT. This CDR3 has 18 amino acids. As DNA, the CDR3 is TGTGCCAGCAGAAGGTCCAGTATAGCGGGGTCTAGCACAGATACGCAGTATTTT. It encodes CASRRSSIAGSSTDTQYF.

This sequence joins TRBV5-1 and TRBJ2-7, with 7 positions matching TRBD1. The J segment lost 2 bases and the V segment lost 0 bases, leaving 5 bases of the junction unmatched. Germline CDR1 SGHRS, CDR2 YFSETQ. This CDR3 is 15 amino acids long. The CDR3 is CASSLALGQAYEQYF. CDR3 bases: TGCGCCAGCAGCTTGGCCCTCGGACAGGCCTACGAGCAGTACTTC.

V and J are TRBV10-3 and TRBJ1-2; possible D gene TRBD1, 5 bases. Germline assignment: CDR1 ENHRY and CDR2 SYGVKD. This CDR3 region has 16 residues. V was shortened by 6 bases and J by 1 base, with 18 bases between the two germline ends. The CDR3 loop is CAISDLGTNHNYGYTF. The CDR3 nucleotides are TGTGCCATCAGCGACCTGGGGACGAATCATAACTATGGCTACACCTTC.

CDR3 amino acids: CSAREGGRDTQYF. The CDR3 DNA sequence: TGCAGTGCTAGAGAAGGGGGAAGAGATACGCAGTATTTT. J is TRBJ2-3 and V is TRBV20-1; tentative D call: TRBD1 (6 bases). This CDR3 has 13 amino acids. The V end lost 0 bases, the J end lost 5 bases, and 9 bases lay between the germline ends. Germline loops: CDR1 DFQATT, CDR2 SNEGSKA (reference sequence).

V gene TRBV3-1 combines with J gene TRBJ2-2; 7 nucleotides align to TRBD2. Germline CDR1 LGHDT, CDR2 YNNKEL (reference sequence). With 8 bases clipped from V and 4 bases from J, the junction kept 10 bases outside the gene matches. CDR3 size: 15 residues. The CDR3 loop reads CASCLQRGGTGELFF. CDR3 DNA: TGTGCCAGCTGCCTCCAGCGGGGCGGCACCGGGGAGCTGTTTTTT.